This TCR beta chain was documented in a study of breast tumors, draining lymph nodes, adjacent tissues. Findings of the study overall: Tumor repertoires ranked between lymph nodes and nontumor tissue in diversity, with V and J gene preferences. The lymph node origin of tumor T cells was framed as consistent with a hypothesis, not demonstrated. The data were judged consistent with most tumor T cells coming from lymph node and expanding in tumor. Compared with basal-like, luminal-like tumors shared significantly more repertoire with nontumor tissue.

The CDR3 totals 14 residues. Germline-derived CDR1 and CDR2 are SGHTA and FQGNSA. V trimming: 6 bases; J trimming: 2 bases; junction bases outside the gene matches: 1. Axillary draining lymph nodes of breast cancer patients supplied the node samples. TCRdb reprocessed the multiplex PCR reads with MiXCR, giving one entry per CDR3 protein. Of 180,000 or so distinct CDR3 sequences listed, approximately 30% were seen once; the top ten hold roughly 3.8%. In its sample, this clonotype was seen many times. Its matching antigen is unknown. The receptor was derived from a female donor with breast cancer. Some clones in this sample may be carry-over from other donors' samples. The V gene is TRBV7-2, the J gene TRBJ2-6; 7 bases match TRBD1. The sample was axillary lymph node tissue. CDR3 coding DNA: TGTGCCAGCAGGGGGACAGCTGGGGCCAACGTCCTGACTTTC. Translating it yields CASRGTAGANVLTF.